Below are 5 T cell receptor beta chains sequenced from a single sample in a study of OX40 agonist ivuxolimab in advanced cancers. Profiling relied on immunoSEQ multiplex PCR, and the TCRdb table lists in-frame clones only, not all of them. The sample carries about 29,000 clones, about nine tenths recorded once. The sample in question was CD4+ or CD8+ T cells sorted from blood, obtained in a trial of the OX40 agonist ivuxolimab. The receptors here all came from an adult with an advanced solid tumor such as melanoma, head and neck, liver or kidney cancer.

V is TRBV2 and J is TRBJ2-1, with a tentative D call TRBD1 (6 bases). V lost 6 bases and J 0 bases, leaving 12 bases between the germline ends. Germline CDR1 SNHLY, CDR2 FYNNEI. The CDR3 is 15 amino acids. The CDR3 is CASSVLGGSYNEQFF. DNA of the CDR3: TGTGCCAGCAGCGTACTAGGGGGCTCCTACAATGAGCAGTTCTTC.

The chain joins TRBV19 to TRBJ1-1, with D unclear. The germline V gene has CDR1 LNHDA and CDR2 SQIVND (reference sequence). V was pared by 1 base and J by 4 bases, with 4 bases between. The CDR3 has 12 amino acids. CDR3 bases: TGTGCCAGTAGTATAGGGACCACTGAAGCTTTCTTT. Its protein product is CASSIGTTEAFF.

The rearrangement links TRBV9 to TRBJ1-1, with D uncertain. CDR3 length: 13 residues. In germline, CDR1 is SGDLS, CDR2 YYNGEE. The germline V and J ends were trimmed by 0 bases and 4 bases, with 7 bases remaining between them. CDR3 region: CASSVVVGTEAFF. DNA of the CDR3: TGTGCCAGCAGCGTAGTAGTGGGCACTGAAGCTTTCTTT.

This chain connects TRBV4-2 to TRBJ2-3, with TRBD2 matching over 9 bases. Germline V gene data show CDR1 as LGHNA and CDR2 as YNFKEQ. Unmatched junction bases numbered 1, after V lost 1 base and J lost 2 bases. The CDR3 totals 15 residues. The CDR3 DNA sequence: TGTGCCAGCAGCCAAGGACTAGCGGCCACAGATACGCAGTATTTT. It translates to CASSQGLAATDTQYF.

The gene calls are TRBV14 and TRBJ2-1; 11 bases are shared with TRBD2. The junction had 12 bases not matched to a gene; V was cut back by 4 bases and J by 1 base. CDR3 length: 19 residues. CDR1 and CDR2 (germline): SGHDN, FVKESK. The CDR3 region is CASSPGLAESQRSYNEQFF. DNA of the CDR3: TGTGCCAGCAGCCCGGGACTAGCGGAATCCCAACGTTCCTACAATGAGCAGTTCTTC.